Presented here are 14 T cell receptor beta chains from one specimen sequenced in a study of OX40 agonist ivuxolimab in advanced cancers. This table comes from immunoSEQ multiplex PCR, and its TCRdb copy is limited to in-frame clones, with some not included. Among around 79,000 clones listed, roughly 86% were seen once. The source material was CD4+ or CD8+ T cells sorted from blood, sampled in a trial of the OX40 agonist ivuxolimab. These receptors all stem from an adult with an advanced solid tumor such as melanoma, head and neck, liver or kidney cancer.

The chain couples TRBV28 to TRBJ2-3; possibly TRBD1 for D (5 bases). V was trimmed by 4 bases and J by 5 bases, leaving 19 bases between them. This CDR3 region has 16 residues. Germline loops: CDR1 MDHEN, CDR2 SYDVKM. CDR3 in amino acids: CASSYPRQGGIDTQYF. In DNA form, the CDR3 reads TGTGCCAGCAGTTACCCCCGGCAGGGTGGGATAGATACGCAGTATTTT.

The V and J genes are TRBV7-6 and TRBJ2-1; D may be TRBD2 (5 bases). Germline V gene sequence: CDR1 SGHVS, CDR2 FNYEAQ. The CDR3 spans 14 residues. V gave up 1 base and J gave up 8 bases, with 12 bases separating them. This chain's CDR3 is CASSLGLARDEQFF. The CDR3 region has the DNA TGTGCCAGCAGCTTAGGGTTAGCGCGGGATGAGCAGTTCTTC.

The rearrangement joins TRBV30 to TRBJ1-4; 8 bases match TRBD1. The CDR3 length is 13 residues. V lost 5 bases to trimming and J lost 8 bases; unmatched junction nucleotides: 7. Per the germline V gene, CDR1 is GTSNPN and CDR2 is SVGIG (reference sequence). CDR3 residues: CAWADRGGEKLFF. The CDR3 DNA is TGTGCCTGGGCTGACAGGGGAGGGGAAAAACTGTTTTTT.

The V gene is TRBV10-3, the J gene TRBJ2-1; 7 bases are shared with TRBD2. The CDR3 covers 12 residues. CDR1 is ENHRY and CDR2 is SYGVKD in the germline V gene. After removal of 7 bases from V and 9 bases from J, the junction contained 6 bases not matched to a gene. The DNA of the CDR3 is TGTGCCATCATGGAGCGGGGCGGTGAGCAGTTCTTC. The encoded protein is CAIMERGGEQFF.

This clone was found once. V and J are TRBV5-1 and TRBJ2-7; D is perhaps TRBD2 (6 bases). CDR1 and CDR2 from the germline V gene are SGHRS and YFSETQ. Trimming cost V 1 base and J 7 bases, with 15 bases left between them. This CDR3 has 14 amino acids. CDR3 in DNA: TGCGCCAGCAGCTTGAAAGGCCAGGGAGGAGAGCAGTACTTC. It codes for CASSLKGQGGEQYF.

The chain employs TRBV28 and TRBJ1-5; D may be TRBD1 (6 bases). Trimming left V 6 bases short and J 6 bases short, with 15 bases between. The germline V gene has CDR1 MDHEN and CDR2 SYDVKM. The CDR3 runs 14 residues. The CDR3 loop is CASSWMGGSQPQHF. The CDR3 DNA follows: TGTGCCAGCAGCTGGATGGGGGGCAGTCAGCCCCAGCATTTT.

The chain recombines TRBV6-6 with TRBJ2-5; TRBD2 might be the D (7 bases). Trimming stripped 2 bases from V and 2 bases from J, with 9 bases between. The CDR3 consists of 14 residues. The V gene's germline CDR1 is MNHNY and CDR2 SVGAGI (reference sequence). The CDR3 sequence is CASSYGGAQETQYF. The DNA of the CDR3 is TGTGCCAGCAGTTACGGGGGGGCACAAGAGACCCAGTACTTC.

This CDR3 reads CASRPTGADGYTF. The CDR3 bases are TGCGCCAGCAGGCCAACAGGGGCAGACGGCTACACCTTC. V gene TRBV10-2 combines with J gene TRBJ1-2; 7 nucleotides align to TRBD1. Looked up from germline, CDR1 is WSHSY and CDR2 is SAAADI. This CDR3 has 13 residues. Unmatched junction bases numbered 9, after V lost 6 bases and J lost 8 bases.

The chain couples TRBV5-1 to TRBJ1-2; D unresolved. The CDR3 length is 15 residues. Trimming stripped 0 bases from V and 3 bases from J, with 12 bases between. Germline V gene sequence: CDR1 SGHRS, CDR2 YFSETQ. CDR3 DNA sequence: TGCGCCAGCAGCTTGGCCGTGACCGTGGACTATGGCTACACCTTC. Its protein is CASSLAVTVDYGYTF.

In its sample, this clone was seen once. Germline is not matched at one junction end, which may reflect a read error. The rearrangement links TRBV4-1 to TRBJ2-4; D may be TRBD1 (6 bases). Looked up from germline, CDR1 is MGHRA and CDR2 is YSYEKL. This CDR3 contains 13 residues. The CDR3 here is CASSQADSLFKFF. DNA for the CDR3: TGCGCCAGCAGCCAAGCGGACAGCCTATTCAAGTTCTTC.

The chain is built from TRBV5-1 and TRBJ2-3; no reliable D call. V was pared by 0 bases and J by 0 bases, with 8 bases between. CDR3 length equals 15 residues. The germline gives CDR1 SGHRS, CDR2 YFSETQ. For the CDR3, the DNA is TGCGCCAGCAGCTTGGCGTCAGCTAGCACAGATACGCAGTATTTT. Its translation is CASSLASASTDTQYF.

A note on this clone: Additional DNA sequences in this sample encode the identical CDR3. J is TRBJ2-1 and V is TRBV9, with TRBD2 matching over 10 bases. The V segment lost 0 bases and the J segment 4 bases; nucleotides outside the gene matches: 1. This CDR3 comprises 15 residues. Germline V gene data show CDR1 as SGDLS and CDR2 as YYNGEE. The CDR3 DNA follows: TGTGCCAGCAGCGTAGGGACTAGCGGATACAATGAGCAGTTCTTC. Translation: CASSVGTSGYNEQFF.

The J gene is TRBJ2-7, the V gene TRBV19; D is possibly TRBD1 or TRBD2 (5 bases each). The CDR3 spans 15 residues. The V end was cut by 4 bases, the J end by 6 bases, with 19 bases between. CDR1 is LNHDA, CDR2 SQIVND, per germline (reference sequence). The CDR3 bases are TGTGCCAGTAGTACGCTATTGGGGGACCTCCGCGAGCAGTACTTC. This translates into CASSTLLGDLREQYF. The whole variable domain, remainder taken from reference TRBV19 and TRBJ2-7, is DGGITQSPKYLFRKEGQNVTLSCEQNLNHDAMYWYRQDPGQGLRLIYYSQIVNDFQKGDIAEGYSVSREKKESFPLTVTSAQKNPTAFYLCASSTLLGDLREQYFGPGTRLTVT.

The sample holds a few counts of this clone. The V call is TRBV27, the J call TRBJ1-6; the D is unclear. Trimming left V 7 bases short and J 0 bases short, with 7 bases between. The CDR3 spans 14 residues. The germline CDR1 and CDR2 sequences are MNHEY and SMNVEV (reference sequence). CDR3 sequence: CASTVSSYNSPLHF. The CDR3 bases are TGTGCCAGCACAGTGAGCTCCTATAATTCACCCCTCCACTTT.